This TCR delta chain came from a study of Vδ1+ human thymocytes. Study outcomes and limitations: Highly polyclonal TRG and TRD repertoires with Gaussian CDR3 length distributions appeared in thymus. Around 20% of thymic delta-chain sequences were Vdelta2, with few Vdelta3, unlike blood Vdelta1+ controls.

Sorted Vdelta1+ thymocytes were 98% to 99.6% pure. A note on this clone: Its cognate antigen is unknown. A read error is possible here, since a much larger clone lies one base away.

Germline V gene sequence: CDR1 GEAIGNYY, CDR2 EKD. This CDR3 spans 18 amino acids. The V end was cut by 4 bases, the J end by 0 bases, with 15 bases between. RNA was extracted from the cells and then reverse transcribed. The CDR3 regions were amplified by multiplex PCR from V-gene primers to a constant-region primer. TCRdb re-called the multiplex PCR reads with CATT. The table lists about 75,000 delta-chain clones, roughly a third of them singletons. Sequenced input: Vdelta1+ gamma-delta thymocytes from the thymus. Subset described: FACS-sorted CD3+ TCRalphabeta- TCRVdelta1+ TCRVdelta2- thymocytes. The receptor comes from a boy under two years old who had congenital heart surgery. The chain employs TRDV2 and TRDJ3; TRDD2 might be the D (5 bases). The CDR3 reads CACDVFLRRSWDTRQMFF. The CDR3 DNA follows: TGTGCCTGTGATGTTTTCCTCCGCCGCTCCTGGGACACCCGACAGATGTTTTTC.